This T cell receptor beta chain was retrieved from a study of blood T cells in healthy people across ages. This clonotype has ten or more counts. With a J-beta primer mix and a sample-barcoded 5' primer, a second PCR ran about 7 to 11 cycles. Every individual sample yielded 2.5 million or more paired-end reads (each containing CDR3). TCRdb used MiXCR to reprocess the 5' RACE reads, holding one entry per CDR3 protein. The table has just over 1 million distinct CDR3 sequences, 35% to 55% seen once; the top ten hold under 20%. Each sample provided at least 5.5 micrograms of extracted total RNA. Unmatched junction bases numbered 8, after V lost 7 bases and J lost 4 bases. The germline CDR1 and CDR2 sequences are ENHRY and SYGVKD. The CDR3 extends over 15 amino acids.

The sequencing sample was made of blood. This chain uses TRBV10-3 with TRBJ2-1, with 9 bases that match TRBD1. This TCR was recovered from a woman aged 60 to 75 in good health. The CDR3 sequence: CAIKNGTGSYNEQFF. CDR3 DNA sequence: TGTGCCATCAAGAACGGGACAGGGTCTTACAATGAGCAGTTCTTC.